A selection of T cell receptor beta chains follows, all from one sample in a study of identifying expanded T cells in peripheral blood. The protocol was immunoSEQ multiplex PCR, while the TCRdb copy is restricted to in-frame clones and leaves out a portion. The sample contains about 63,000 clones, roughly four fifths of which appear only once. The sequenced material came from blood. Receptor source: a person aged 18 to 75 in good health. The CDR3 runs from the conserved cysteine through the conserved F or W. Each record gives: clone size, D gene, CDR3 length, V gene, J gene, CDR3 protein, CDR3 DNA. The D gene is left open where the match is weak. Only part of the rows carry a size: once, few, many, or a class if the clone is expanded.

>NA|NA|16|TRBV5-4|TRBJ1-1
CASSPSGTDRLKDTFF
TGTGCCAGCAGCCCCTCCGGGACGGACCGACTAAAAGACACTTTCTTT
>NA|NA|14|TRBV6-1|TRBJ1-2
CASTKDGVRGGYTF
TGTGCCAGCACTAAAGACGGGGTACGAGGCGGCTACACCTTC
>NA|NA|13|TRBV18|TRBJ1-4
CASSLGQNEKLFF
TGTGCCAGCTCACTCGGACAAAATGAAAAACTGTTTTTT
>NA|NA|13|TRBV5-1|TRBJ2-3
CASSPGSTDTQYF
TGCGCCAGCAGCCCGGGTAGCACAGATACGCAGTATTTT
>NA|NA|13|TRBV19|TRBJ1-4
CASSPNPEEKLFF
TGTGCCAGTAGTCCGAATCCTGAGGAAAAACTGTTTTTT
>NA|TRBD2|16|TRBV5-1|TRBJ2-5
CASSLDAGGPQETQYF
TGCGCCAGCAGCTTGGACGCGGGGGGCCCCCAAGAGACCCAGTACTTC
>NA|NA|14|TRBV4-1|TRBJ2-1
CASSQDGGDNEQFF
TGCGCCAGCAGCCAAGATGGAGGTGACAATGAGCAGTTCTTC
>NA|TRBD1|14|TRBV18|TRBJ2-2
CASSPGQVVGELFF
TGTGCCAGCTCACCGGGACAGGTGGTCGGGGAGCTGTTTTTT
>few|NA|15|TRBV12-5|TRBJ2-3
CASGLSGQGTDTQYF
TGTGCTAGTGGTTTGTCCGGTCAGGGCACAGATACGCAGTATTTT
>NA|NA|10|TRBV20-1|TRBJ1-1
CSALGTEAFF
TGCAGTGCCCTTGGAACTGAAGCTTTCTTT
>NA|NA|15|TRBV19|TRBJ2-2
CASSITGPGSGELFF
TGTGCCAGTAGTATAACAGGCCCGGGCTCCGGGGAGCTGTTTTTT
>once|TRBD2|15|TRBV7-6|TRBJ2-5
CASSFTSGVQETQYF
TGTGCCAGCAGCTTTACTAGCGGGGTACAAGAGACCCAGTACTTC
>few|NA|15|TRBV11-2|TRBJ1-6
CASSFRQELNSPLHF
TGTGCCAGCAGTTTCAGACAAGAACTAAATTCACCCCTCCACTTT
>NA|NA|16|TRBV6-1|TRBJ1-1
CASSEMGRASNTEAFF
TGTGCCAGCAGTGAAATGGGAAGGGCTTCGAACACTGAAGCTTTCTTT
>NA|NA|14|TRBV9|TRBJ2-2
CASSNLVGTGELFF
TGTGCCAGCAGTAATTTAGTTGGAACCGGGGAGCTGTTTTTT
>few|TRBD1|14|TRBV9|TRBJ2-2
CASRQGLNTGELFF
TGTGCCAGCAGACAGGGGCTAAACACCGGGGAGCTGTTTTTT
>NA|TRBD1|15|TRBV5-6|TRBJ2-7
CASSHRGTPPYEQYF
TGTGCCAGCAGCCACAGGGGGACGCCCCCTTACGAGCAGTACTTC
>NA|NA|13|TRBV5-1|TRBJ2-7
CASSLDGAGEQYF
TGCGCCAGCAGCTTGGATGGGGCCGGGGAGCAGTACTTC
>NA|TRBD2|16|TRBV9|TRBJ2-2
CASSTTSGSRTGELFF
TGTGCCAGCAGCACTACTAGCGGGAGCCGCACCGGGGAGCTGTTTTTT
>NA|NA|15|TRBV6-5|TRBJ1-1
CASSYGPPKNTEAFF
TGTGCCAGCAGTTACGGCCCCCCAAAGAACACTGAAGCTTTCTTT
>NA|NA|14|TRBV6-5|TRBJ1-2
CASSNEWEQGGYTF
TGTGCCAGCAGTAATGAATGGGAACAGGGTGGCTACACCTTC
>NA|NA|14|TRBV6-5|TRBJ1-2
CASSSNQGNYGYTF
TGTGCCAGCAGTTCCAATCAGGGGAACTATGGCTACACCTTC
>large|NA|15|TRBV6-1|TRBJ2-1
CASSESAHMGGEQFF
TGTGCCAGCAGTGAAAGTGCGCATATGGGGGGAGAGCAGTTCTTC
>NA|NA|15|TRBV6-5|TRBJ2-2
CASTLGLQNTGELFF
TGTGCCAGCACCCTAGGCCTTCAGAACACCGGGGAGCTGTTTTTT
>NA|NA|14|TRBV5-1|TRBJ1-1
CASSLASPNTEAFF
TGCGCCAGCAGCTTGGCCTCACCGAACACTGAAGCTTTCTTT
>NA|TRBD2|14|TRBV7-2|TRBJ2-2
CASSKRGATGELFF
TGTGCCAGCAGCAAGCGGGGAGCCACCGGGGAGCTGTTTTTT